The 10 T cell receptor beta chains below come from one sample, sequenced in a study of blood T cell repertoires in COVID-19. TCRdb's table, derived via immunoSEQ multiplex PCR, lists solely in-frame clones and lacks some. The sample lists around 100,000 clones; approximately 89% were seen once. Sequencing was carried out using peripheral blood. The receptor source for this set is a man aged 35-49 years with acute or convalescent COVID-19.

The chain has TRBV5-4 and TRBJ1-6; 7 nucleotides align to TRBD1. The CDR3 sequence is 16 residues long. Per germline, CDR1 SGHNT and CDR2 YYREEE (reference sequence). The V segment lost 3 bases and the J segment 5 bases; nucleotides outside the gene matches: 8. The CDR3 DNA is TGTGCCAGCAGCTCGCTACGGGGACAGAATAATTCACCCCTCCACTTT. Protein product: CASSSLRGQNNSPLHF.

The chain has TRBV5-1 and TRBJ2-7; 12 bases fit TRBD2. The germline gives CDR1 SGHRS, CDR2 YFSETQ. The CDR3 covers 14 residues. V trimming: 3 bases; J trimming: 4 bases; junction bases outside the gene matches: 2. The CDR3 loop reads CASSSTSGRYEQYF. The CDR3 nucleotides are TGCGCCAGCAGCTCTACTAGCGGGAGGTACGAGCAGTACTTC.

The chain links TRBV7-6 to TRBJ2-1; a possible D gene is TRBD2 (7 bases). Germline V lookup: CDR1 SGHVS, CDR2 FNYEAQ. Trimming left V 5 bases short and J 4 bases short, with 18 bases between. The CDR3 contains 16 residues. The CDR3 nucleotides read TGTGCCAGCAGCCGAGGAGGGGGGGCTGTATACAATGAGCAGTTCTTC. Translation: CASSRGGGAVYNEQFF.

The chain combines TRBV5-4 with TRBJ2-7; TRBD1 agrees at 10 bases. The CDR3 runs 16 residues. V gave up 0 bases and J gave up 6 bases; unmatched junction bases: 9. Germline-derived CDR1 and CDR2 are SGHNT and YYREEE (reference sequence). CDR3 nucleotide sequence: TGTGCCAGCAGCTTGGCTTCCGGGACAGGGGTGGTCGAGCAGTACTTC. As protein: CASSLASGTGVVEQYF.

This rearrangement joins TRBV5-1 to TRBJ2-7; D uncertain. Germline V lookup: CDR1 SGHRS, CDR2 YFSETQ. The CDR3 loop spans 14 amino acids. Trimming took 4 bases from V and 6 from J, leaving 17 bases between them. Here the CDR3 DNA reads TGCGCCAGCAGCACGTTTGGCGACTCGATCGAGCAGTACTTC. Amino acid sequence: CASSTFGDSIEQYF.

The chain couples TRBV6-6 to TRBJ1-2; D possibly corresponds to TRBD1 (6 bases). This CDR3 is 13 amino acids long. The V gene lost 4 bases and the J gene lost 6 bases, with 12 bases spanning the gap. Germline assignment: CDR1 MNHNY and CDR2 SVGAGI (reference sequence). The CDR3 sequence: CASSLQGEDGYTF. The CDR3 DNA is TGTGCCAGCAGTTTACAGGGAGAGGATGGCTACACCTTC.

The CDR3 here is CASTGQGADGYTF. For the CDR3, the DNA is TGTGCCAGCACCGGACAGGGGGCAGATGGCTACACCTTC. The V and J genes are TRBV11-1 and TRBJ1-2; 11 positions agree with TRBD1. Germline CDR1 SGHAT, CDR2 FQDESV (reference sequence). The CDR3 consists of 13 residues. Trimming removed 7 bases from V and 6 bases from J; junction bases left unmatched: 4.

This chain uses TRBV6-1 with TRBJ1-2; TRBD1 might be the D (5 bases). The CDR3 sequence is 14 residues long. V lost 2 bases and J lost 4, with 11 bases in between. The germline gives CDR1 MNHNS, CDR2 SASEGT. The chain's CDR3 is CASSEHDSSYGYTF. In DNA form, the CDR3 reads TGTGCCAGCAGTGAACATGACAGCTCCTATGGCTACACCTTC.

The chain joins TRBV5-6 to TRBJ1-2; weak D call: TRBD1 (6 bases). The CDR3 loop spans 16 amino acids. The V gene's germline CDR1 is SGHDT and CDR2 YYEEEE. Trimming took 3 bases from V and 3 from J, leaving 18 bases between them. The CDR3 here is CASSSYRVTYDYGYTF. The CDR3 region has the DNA TGTGCCAGCAGCTCCTACAGGGTTACATACGACTATGGCTACACCTTC.

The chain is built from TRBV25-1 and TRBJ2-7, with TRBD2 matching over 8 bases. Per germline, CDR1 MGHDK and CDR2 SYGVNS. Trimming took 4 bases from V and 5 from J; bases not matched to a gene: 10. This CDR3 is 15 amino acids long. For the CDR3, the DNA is TGTGCCAGCAGTGCGTCCGTAGCGGGACTCGACGAGCAGTACTTC. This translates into CASSASVAGLDEQYF.